This T cell receptor (beta chain) was profiled in a study of blood T cell repertoires in COVID-19. Trimming took 1 base from V and 0 from J, leaving 16 bases between them. This CDR3 spans 18 amino acids. Germline-derived CDR1 and CDR2 are LGHNA and YNFKEQ. The protocol was immunoSEQ multiplex PCR, while the TCRdb copy is restricted to in-frame clones and leaves out a portion. The sample holds about 46,000 clones, about nine tenths seen once. The clonotype comes from a human donor in a cohort sampled during active COVID-19. This sequence joins TRBV4-2 and TRBJ2-4, with D maybe TRBD1 (6 bases). The sample comprised peripheral blood. CDR3: CASSQVRTGTRAKNIQYF. The DNA of the CDR3 is TGTGCCAGCAGCCAAGTCCGGACCGGGACAAGAGCCAAAAACATTCAGTACTTC.